The 6 T cell receptor beta chains in this list originate from one sample, sequenced in a study of monozygotic twins with inflammatory bowel disease. TCRdb reprocessed the 5' RACE reads and reports one entry per CDR3 protein, with no DNA. The listing contains about 160,000 distinct CDR3 sequences. Sequences were obtained from blood. All receptors derive from a human donor with ulcerative colitis or Crohn's disease, or a healthy co-twin of an affected twin (not recorded which).

V and J are TRBV20-1 and TRBJ2-3. Germline lookup yields CDR1 DFQATT and CDR2 SNEGSKA (reference sequence). CDR3 length: 14 residues. The CDR3 is CSARDEANTDTQYF.

The CDR3 loop is CASSQETNEQYF. V usage is TRBV14 and J usage is TRBJ2-7. CDR1 and CDR2 (germline): SGHDN, FVKESK. CDR3 length: 12 residues.

The J gene is TRBJ2-7, the V gene TRBV7-2; TCRdb outputs TRBD1, but without DNA this stays unchecked. There are 17 residues in the CDR3. Per the germline V gene, CDR1 is SGHTA and CDR2 is FQGNSA. The CDR3 is CASSLDDIGGPSYEQYF.

The chain combines TRBV29-1 with TRBJ2-7; TCRdb gives TRBD2 as the D gene, but with no DNA this cannot be confirmed. CDR1 and CDR2 (germline): SQVTM, ANQGSEA. The CDR3 runs 17 residues. CDR3 sequence: CSVEVGLAGAEVYEQYF.

The J gene is TRBJ2-3, the V gene TRBV7-9; with no DNA, the TCRdb D assignment of TRBD1 cannot be verified. Germline V gene data show CDR1 as SEHNR and CDR2 as FQNEAQ (reference sequence). The length of the CDR3 is 15 residues. Here the CDR3 reads CASSIATGGTDTQYF.

This chain connects TRBV30 to TRBJ1-1; the D call of TRBD1 rests on TCRdb alone, since no DNA is present to check it. Germline loops: CDR1 GTSNPN, CDR2 SVGIG (reference sequence). The CDR3 sequence is 14 residues long. CDR3 amino acids: CAWGQGRMWTEAFF.